The T cell receptor beta chain under discussion was sequenced for a study of T cell repertoires in ileal Crohn's disease. Study as a whole: Less than 40% were active smokers at surgery; median disease duration was approximately 8.5 years. M0 samples are biopsies from inflamed ileum in the resection specimen.

V shed 4 bases and J 2 bases; nucleotides not matched to a gene: 9. The CDR3 is 17 amino acids. Germline loops: CDR1 LNHDA, CDR2 SQIVND (reference sequence). Sequencing used immunoSEQ multiplex PCR; TCRdb keeps in-frame clones, though not all of them. The sample includes about 5,200 clones, around 80% seen only once; the top ten take about 20%. Whole-study results and caveats: All patients with clonality above 26.8% had endoscopic recurrence. Compared with non-smokers, active smokers at surgery showed more clonal expansions.

Described time point: inflamed ileum from the surgical specimen. On this clone: What it binds is not known.

The chain is built from TRBV19 and TRBJ2-3; 10 bases agree with TRBD1. The receptor's source is an adult with Crohn's disease. The specimen sequenced was ileal tissue. This chain's CDR3 is CASSTRGDRGITDTQYF. Written as DNA, the CDR3 is TGTGCCAGTAGTACCCGGGGGGACAGGGGAATCACAGATACGCAGTATTTT.